The rows below give T cell receptor beta chains drawn from one sample of a study of blood T cell repertoires in COVID-19. The method was immunoSEQ multiplex PCR; TCRdb's version includes in-frame clones alone and lacks a portion of them. The sample has roughly 250,000 clones, around 84% seen once. Sequencing was carried out using PBMCs or T cells enriched from blood (not recorded which). These receptors came from a woman in her fifties or sixties who had recovered from COVID-19. The CDR3 runs from the conserved cysteine through the conserved F or W. Fields, in order: V gene, CDR3 protein.

TRBV6-2/TRBV6-3	CASSYHPNQGVKVEAFF
TRBV29-1	CSVELAGGGLGGYTF
TRBV7-9	CASSSRRDRLQETQYF
TRBV3-1/TRBV3-2	CASSQDIQGNYGYTF
TRBV30	CASTSGSTDTQYF
TRBV19	CASSTSGASTDTQYF
TRBV5-3	CARRRQLQETQYF
TRBV7-9	CASVGRLAGVFDEQFF
TRBV5-1	CASSPDGEQPQHF
TRBV12-3/TRBV12-4	CASSGQGGTEAFF
TRBV6-5	CASSPLEGTNQPQHF
TRBV19	CASTPRGKSSGNTIYF
TRBV7-9	CASSSRGNTEAFF
TRBV5-4	CASSATGNYGYTF
TRBV6-5	CASMKRTGTNTEAFF
TRBV6-2/TRBV6-3	CASSRGQGRQFF
TRBV6-4	CASSPTGNNSPLHF
TRBV11-2	CASSRKLAGTDTQYF
TRBV7-2	CASSKGDRGLLGDTKYF
TRBV5-1	CASSQEGTNYGYTF
TRBV27	CASSVDRGPQYF
TRBV19	CASTPGGGSTDTQYF
TRBV6-6	CASSRRGSSYNSPLHF
TRBV2	CASSEASFTGELFF
TRBV18	CASSNRGQAEAFF
TRBV4-3	CASSQDLTTGSPEAFF
TRBV12-5	CASGLLQVGQGGSYEQYF
TRBV7-9	CASSWSGAQETQYF
TRBV11-2	CASSPGTSGYTDTQYF
TRBV19	CASSKPGGPNYGYTF
TRBV19	CASSLSGTPYNEQFF
TRBV19	CASRRGLSTGELFF
TRBV18	CASSPPRGPQETQYF
TRBV18	CASSNSTSGNTIYF
TRBV3-1/TRBV3-2	CASSQTESSYNSPLHF
TRBV10-3	CAIRAGQGAIGYTF
TRBV3-1/TRBV3-2	CASSHKTQYF
TRBV27	CASSYPVRLRGSNNEQYF
TRBV7-8	CASSPSGTVTYEQYF
TRBV12-5	CASGFGTGVKNIQYF
TRBV19	CASSIGQGSGFYEQYF
TRBV18	CASSPLYGLDQPQHF
TRBV5-4	CASSRPGTSAQKKETQYF
TRBV28	CASSDWADSLVVTTQYF
TRBV11-2	CAIPGKENGYTF
TRBV14	CASSQDKTLPQHF
TRBV29-1	CSVGGTSGRAYEQYF
TRBV30	CAWSVVWTSPLAYGYTF
TRBV28	CASSLGGGTDTQYF
TRBV19	CASVVEAKNIQYF
TRBV30	CAWSVAASGRGELFF
TRBV9	CASSVAESSGNTIYF
TRBV7-9	CASSASGGRHTDTQYF
TRBV7-9	CASSHHVSTGNTDTQYF
TRBV7-2	CASSKRAETQYF
TRBV12-3/TRBV12-4	CASKLPNQPQHF
TRBV28	CASSLKLARAWELFF
TRBV2	CASSRTSGETQYF